The rows below give T cell receptor beta chains drawn from one sample of a study of blood T cell repertoires in COVID-19. Repertoires were generated with immunoSEQ multiplex PCR, while TCRdb's copy carries only in-frame clones and drops some. The sample gives 350,000 to 450,000 clones, 70% to 90% of which show up once; roughly 2.1% is in the top ten. The sequencing input was peripheral blood. Receptor source: a woman aged 55-70 years with COVID-19, enrolled during active disease. The CDR3 runs from the conserved cysteine through the conserved F or W. The order of the fields is V gene, clone size, D gene, J gene, CDR3 protein, CDR3 DNA. A D gene is named only where the DNA matches it firmly. Only some rows state a clone size, as once, few, many or a class for expanded clones.

>TRBV5-6|-|-|TRBJ2-2
CASRPGQRLWEATGELFF
TGTGCCAGCAGGCCGGGACAGCGGCTTTGGGAGGCCACCGGGGAGCTGTTTTTT
>TRBV5-1|once|TRBD2|TRBJ2-1
CASSYASGGSYNEQFF
TGCGCCAGCAGTTATGCGAGCGGGGGGTCCTACAATGAGCAGTTCTTC
>TRBV5-8|-|-|TRBJ2-3
CASSLLVTDTQYF
TGTGCCAGCAGCTTGCTAGTCACAGATACGCAGTATTTT
>TRBV18|few|TRBD1|TRBJ1-2
CASSPGQGGYGYTF
TGTGCCAGCTCACCGGGACAGGGGGGCTATGGCTACACCTTC
>TRBV5-1|-|TRBD2|TRBJ2-3
CASSQRGATDTQYF
TGCGCCAGCAGCCAGCGGGGGGCAACAGATACGCAGTATTTT
>TRBV7-3|-|-|TRBJ2-1
CASSFRGYNEQFF
TGTGCCAGCAGCTTCCGGGGTTACAATGAGCAGTTCTTC
>TRBV3-1/TRBV3-2|-|TRBD2|TRBJ2-7
CASSQRLAGRLSYEQYF
TGTGCCAGCAGCCAGCGACTAGCGGGGCGCCTCTCCTACGAGCAGTACTTC
>TRBV11-2|-|TRBD2|TRBJ2-3
CASSPGLAGGATDTQYF
TGTGCCAGCAGCCCCGGACTAGCGGGGGGAGCCACAGATACGCAGTATTTT
>TRBV7-2|-|TRBD1|TRBJ2-7
CASSRRGLAYEQYF
TGTGCCAGCAGCCGCAGGGGGCTAGCCTACGAGCAGTACTTC
>TRBV27|-|TRBD2|TRBJ2-1
CASAALAGAKFYNEQFF
TGTGCCAGCGCCGCGCTAGCGGGGGCCAAGTTCTACAATGAGCAGTTCTTC
>TRBV29-1|-|TRBD2|TRBJ2-3
CSVGLAELTDTQYF
TGCAGCGTGGGACTAGCGGAACTCACAGATACGCAGTATTTT
>TRBV18|-|TRBD1|TRBJ1-2
CASSPLGTGALLDGYTF
TGTGCCAGCTCACCATTAGGGACAGGGGCCCTTTTGGACGGCTACACCTTC
>TRBV11-3|once|TRBD2|TRBJ2-1
CASSLGTSGANEQFF
TGTGCCAGCAGCTTAGGCACTAGCGGGGCCAATGAGCAGTTCTTC
>TRBV25-1|-|TRBD1|TRBJ1-2
CASSEMTGGRNYGYTF
TGTGCCAGCAGTGAAATGACAGGGGGTCGAAACTATGGCTACACCTTC
>TRBV12-5|-|TRBD1|TRBJ1-1
CASGPLTGKGTEAFF
TGTGCTAGTGGCCCTTTGACAGGGAAGGGCACTGAAGCTTTCTTT
>TRBV7-9|-|-|TRBJ1-6
CATEQGLESPLHF
TGTGCCACCGAACAGGGTCTTGAGTCACCCCTCCACTTT
>TRBV7-9|-|TRBD1|TRBJ2-4
CASSLGQGSKNIQYF
TGTGCCAGCAGCTTAGGACAGGGGTCCAAAAACATTCAGTACTTC
>TRBV18|-|TRBD1|TRBJ1-2
CASSPSTGQGYTF
TGTGCCAGCTCACCATCGACAGGGCAGGGCTACACCTTC
>TRBV27|-|-|TRBJ1-5
CASSFQRGLPQHF
TGTGCCAGCAGTTTCCAACGGGGTTTGCCCCAGCATTTT
>TRBV19|-|TRBD1|TRBJ2-3
CASQTGDIEDTQYF
TGTGCCAGCCAAACAGGGGATATAGAAGATACGCAGTATTTT
>TRBV6-5|once|-|TRBJ2-7
CASRHLLDKSYEQYF
TGTGCCAGCAGGCACCTCCTGGACAAGAGCTACGAGCAGTACTTC
>TRBV11-2|-|TRBD1|TRBJ1-1
CASSSKVPGTVNTEAFF
TGTGCCAGCAGCTCTAAGGTCCCCGGGACAGTGAACACTGAAGCTTTCTTT
>TRBV10-3|-|-|TRBJ1-1
CAISESADEAFF
TGTGCCATCAGTGAGTCGGCGGATGAAGCTTTCTTT
>TRBV7-9|-|TRBD1|TRBJ1-2
CASSPEQGDYGYTF
TGTGCCAGCAGCCCCGAACAGGGGGACTATGGCTACACCTTC
>TRBV5-1|-|-|TRBJ2-2
CASSEQGDTGELFF
TGCGCCAGCAGCGAACAGGGTGATACCGGGGAGCTGTTTTTT
>TRBV6-4|-|TRBD1|TRBJ1-2
CASSDRPGQGAQGYTF
TGTGCCAGCAGTGACCGTCCGGGACAGGGGGCGCAAGGCTACACCTTC
>TRBV27|-|TRBD1|TRBJ2-7
CASALQGAGEQYF
TGTGCCAGCGCTTTACAGGGGGCAGGCGAGCAGTACTTC